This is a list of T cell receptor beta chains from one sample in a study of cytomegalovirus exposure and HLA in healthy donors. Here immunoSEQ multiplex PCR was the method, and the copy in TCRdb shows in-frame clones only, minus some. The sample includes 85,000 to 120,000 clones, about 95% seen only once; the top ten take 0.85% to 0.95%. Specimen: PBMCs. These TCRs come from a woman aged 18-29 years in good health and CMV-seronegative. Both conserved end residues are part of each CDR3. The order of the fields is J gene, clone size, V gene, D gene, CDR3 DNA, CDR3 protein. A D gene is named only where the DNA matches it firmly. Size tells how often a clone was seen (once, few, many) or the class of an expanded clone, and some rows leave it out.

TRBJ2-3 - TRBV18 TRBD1 TGTGCCAGCTCACCCGGGACAGGGTCTCCCGATACGCAGTATTTT CASSPGTGSPDTQYF
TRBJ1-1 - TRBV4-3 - TGCGCCAGCAGCCAAGATACATCCACTGAAGCTTTCTTT CASSQDTSTEAFF
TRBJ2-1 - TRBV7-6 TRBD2 TGTGCCAGCCGGGGGACGGGGGGGCAGGGCAATGAGCAGTTCTTC CASRGTGGQGNEQFF
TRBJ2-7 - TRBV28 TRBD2 TGTTCCTCGGGGGGGCGCTACGAGCAGTACTTC CSSGGRYEQYF
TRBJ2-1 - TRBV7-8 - TGTGCCAGCAGCTTAGAACAGGCGAGCTCCTACAATGAGCAGTTCTTC CASSLEQASSYNEQFF
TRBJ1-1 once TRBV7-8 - TGTGCCAGCAGCGTCAGGAGCACGGGAGGGACTGAAGCTTTCTTT CASSVRSTGGTEAFF
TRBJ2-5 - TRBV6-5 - TGTGCCAGCAGCCTACAGGGAAGCGAGACCCAGTACTTC CASSLQGSETQYF
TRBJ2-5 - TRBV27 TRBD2 TGTGCCAGCAGTTCCGGGGTACTAGCGGGAGGGGGTCCAGAGACCCAGTACTTC CASSSGVLAGGGPETQYF
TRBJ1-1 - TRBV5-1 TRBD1 TGCGCCAGCACCTTTACAAGGACAGGGGAGAACACTGAAGCTTTCTTT CASTFTRTGENTEAFF
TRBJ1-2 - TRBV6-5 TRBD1 TGTGCCAGCAGAGGACGGGACAGCCTCTATGGCTACACCTTC CASRGRDSLYGYTF
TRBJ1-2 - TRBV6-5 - TGTGCCAGCAGTTACTCGTTGACAGGAGCTAACTATGGCTACACCTTC CASSYSLTGANYGYTF
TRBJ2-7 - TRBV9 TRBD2 TGTGCCAGCAGCGCCGGGACTAGCGGGGGGCCCAGCTCCTACGAGCAGTACTTC CASSAGTSGGPSSYEQYF
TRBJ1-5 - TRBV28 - TGTGCCAGCAGTGCCGGGGTCCCGCCCTATTCGCCCCAGCATTTT CASSAGVPPYSPQHF
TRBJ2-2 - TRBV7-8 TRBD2 TGTGCCAGCAGCTTCTTCATCCCGCCCCTCGCTAGAGGGAGGGCCGGGGAGCTGTTTTTT CASSFFIPPLARGRAGELFF
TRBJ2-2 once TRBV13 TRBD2 TGTGCCAGCAGCCCCTCTAGCGGGAGCACCGGGGAGCTGTTTTTT CASSPSSGSTGELFF
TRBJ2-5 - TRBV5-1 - TGCGCCAGCAGCTTGGCGGGTTCCCGAGAGACCCAGTACTTC CASSLAGSRETQYF
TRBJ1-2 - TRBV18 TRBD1 TGTGCCAGCTCACCACCGGGACAGGGGGCGCAAGGCTACACCTTC CASSPPGQGAQGYTF
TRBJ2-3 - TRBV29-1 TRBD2 TGCAGCGTTGAGGGTCTGGGCGGGAGGTGGGATACGCAGTATTTT CSVEGLGGRWDTQYF
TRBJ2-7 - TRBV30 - TGTGCCACTGGTGTAGGGAGACAATACGAGCAGTACTTC CATGVGRQYEQYF
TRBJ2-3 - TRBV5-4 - TGTGCCAGCAGCTTGGAAGGCAGGGCTACAGATACGCAGTATTTT CASSLEGRATDTQYF
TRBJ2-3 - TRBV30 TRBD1 TGTGCCTGGAGTGGCCTTTTAGCACCGGGACAGAGCACAGATACGCAGTATTTT CAWSGLLAPGQSTDTQYF
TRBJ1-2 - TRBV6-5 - TGTGCCAGCAGTTACTCGAACCCCGGCAGGGGATATGGCTACACCTTC CASSYSNPGRGYGYTF
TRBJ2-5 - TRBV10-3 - TGTGCCATCAGTGGGGGACAACAAGAGACCCAGTACTTC CAISGGQQETQYF
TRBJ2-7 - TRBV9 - TGTGCCAGCAGCGTAGAACTGAGTGGAGGCCTTGCAGAGCAGTACTTC CASSVELSGGLAEQYF
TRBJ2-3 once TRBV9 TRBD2 TGTGCCAGCAGCGTAGGCGCGGGGGGGCAGGGAGATACGCAGTATTTT CASSVGAGGQGDTQYF
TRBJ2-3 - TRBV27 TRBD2 TGTGCCAGCAGTTTTAGGCCTAGCGGGACCACAGATACGCAGTATTTT CASSFRPSGTTDTQYF
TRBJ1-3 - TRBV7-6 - TGTGCCAGCAGCTTAGCCCCGCCTACAGGGAGTTCTGGAAACACCATATATTTT CASSLAPPTGSSGNTIYF
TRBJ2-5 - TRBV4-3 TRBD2 TGCGCCAGCAGCCCGACTAGCCGGGTAGAGACCCAGTACTTC CASSPTSRVETQYF
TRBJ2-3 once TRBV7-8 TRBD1 TGTGCCAGCAGACCGGGACAGGGTAGTGCAGATACGCAGTATTTT CASRPGQGSADTQYF
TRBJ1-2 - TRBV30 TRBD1 TGTGCCTGGAGGGGACAGGGGGCGAGGAGCTATGGCTACACCTTC CAWRGQGARSYGYTF
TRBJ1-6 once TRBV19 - TGTGCCAGTAGTATAGTACCGGGATCGAGATCACCCCTCCACTTT CASSIVPGSRSPLHF
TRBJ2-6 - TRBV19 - TGTGCCAGTAGTATACTGAAGGGGGGGCGTCTAAGGGCCAACGTCCTGACTTTC CASSILKGGRLRANVLTF
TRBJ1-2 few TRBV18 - TGTGCCAGCTCACCGAGAAGAGAGGCTGTAAGGATTTGGAACTATGGCTACACCTTC CASSPRREAVRIWNYGYTF
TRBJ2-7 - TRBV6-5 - TGTGCCAGCAGTTACTCAGGGGGGGAAGCCCACGAGCAGTACTTC CASSYSGGEAHEQYF
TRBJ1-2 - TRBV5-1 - TGCGCCAGCAGCTCGGGAGAGACACATAATAACTATGGCTACACCTTC CASSSGETHNNYGYTF
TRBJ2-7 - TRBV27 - TGTGCCACCAAGGGGCCGTCCTACGAGCAGTACTTC CATKGPSYEQYF
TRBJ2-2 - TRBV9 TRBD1 TGTGCCAGCAGCGCTCCGAAAATTTCCGGGACAGTGAACACCGGGGAGCTGTTTTTT CASSAPKISGTVNTGELFF
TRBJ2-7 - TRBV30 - TGTGCCTGGAGTGTAGACTCGACCTACGAGCAGTACTTC CAWSVDSTYEQYF
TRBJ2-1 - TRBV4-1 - TGCGCCAGCAGCCATGGCAGAAACAATGAGCAGTTCTTC CASSHGRNNEQFF